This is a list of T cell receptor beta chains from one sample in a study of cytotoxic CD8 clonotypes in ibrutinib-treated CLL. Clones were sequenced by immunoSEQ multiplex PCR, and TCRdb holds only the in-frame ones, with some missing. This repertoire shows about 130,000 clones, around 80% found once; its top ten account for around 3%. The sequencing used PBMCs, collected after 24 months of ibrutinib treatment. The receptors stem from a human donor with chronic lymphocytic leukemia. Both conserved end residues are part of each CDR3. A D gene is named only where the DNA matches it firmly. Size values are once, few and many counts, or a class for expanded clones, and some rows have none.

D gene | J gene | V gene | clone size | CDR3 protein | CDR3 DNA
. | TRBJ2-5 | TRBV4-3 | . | CASSLSSGVQETQYF | TGCGCCAGCAGCCTTTCCTCCGGGGTCCAAGAGACCCAGTACTTC
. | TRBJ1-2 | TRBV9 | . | CASSSRRDYGYTF | TGTGCCAGCAGCTCCCGTAGGGACTATGGCTACACCTTC
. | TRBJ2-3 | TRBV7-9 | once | CASTPTWSTDTQYF | TGTGCCAGCACCCCGACGTGGAGCACAGATACGCAGTATTTT
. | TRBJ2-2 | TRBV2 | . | CASSEASGINTGELFF | TGTGCCAGCAGTGAAGCGAGTGGCATCAACACCGGGGAGCTGTTTTTT
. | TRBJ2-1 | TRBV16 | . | CASSQGQMGISEQFF | TGTGCCAGCAGCCAAGGGCAGATGGGGATTAGTGAGCAGTTCTTC
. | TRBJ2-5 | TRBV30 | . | CAWSVIRTDRKETQYF | TGTGCCTGGAGTGTAATACGGACAGACAGGAAAGAGACCCAGTACTTC
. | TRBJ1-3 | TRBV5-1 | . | CASSSRTESGNTIYF | TGCGCCAGCAGCTCAAGGACTGAATCTGGAAACACCATATATTTT
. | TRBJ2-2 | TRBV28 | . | CASSGRRDSNTGELFF | TGTGCCAGCAGTGGACGACGGGACTCGAACACCGGGGAGCTGTTTTTT
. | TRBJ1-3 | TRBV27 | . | CATMDSANSGNTIYF | TGTGCCACCATGGACAGCGCCAACTCTGGAAACACCATATATTTT
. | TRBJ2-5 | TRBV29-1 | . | CSGGEGQETQYF | TGCAGCGGAGGCGAGGGACAAGAGACCCAGTACTTC
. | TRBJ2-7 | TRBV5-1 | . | CASSPRAGPHYEQYF | TGCGCCAGCAGCCCGCGGGCAGGGCCACACTACGAGCAGTACTTC
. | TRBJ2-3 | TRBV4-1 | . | CASSRGPSGTDTQYF | TGCGCCAGCAGCCGGGGGCCCAGCGGCACAGATACGCAGTATTTT
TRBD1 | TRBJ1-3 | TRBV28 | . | CASSLGVSPSSGQGNTIYF | TGTGCCAGCAGTTTAGGTGTATCCCCATCCTCGGGACAGGGAAACACCATATATTTT
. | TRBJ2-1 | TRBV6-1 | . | CASSEALRGVNRNEQFF | TGTGCCAGCAGTGAAGCCCTAAGGGGCGTCAATCGCAATGAGCAGTTCTTC
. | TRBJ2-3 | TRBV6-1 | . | CASRSRGPYTDTQYF | TGTGCCAGCAGGTCCAGGGGTCCCTACACAGATACGCAGTATTTT